Sequencing of this T cell receptor beta chain was carried out in a study of shared clonotypes between healthy human individuals. Across the whole study: Each donor's CD4 naive and CD4 memory cells filled three plates apiece, CD8 naive two, and CD8 memory one. Notes on the study in general: Rarefaction curves obtained for sorted subsets showed sequencing incomplete despite large depth. Researchers found naive subsets generally carried larger estimated richness than memory subsets.

Assay: immunoSEQ multiplex PCR; the TCRdb copy retains only in-frame clones and omits some. The table lists 1,400,000 or so clones, approximately 98.5% of them singletons. The V end lost 2 bases, the J end lost 2 bases, and 9 bases lay between the germline ends. Germline CDR1 SGHVS, CDR2 FQNEAQ. The CDR3 loop spans 14 amino acids. Concerning this clone itself: The antigen is not known.

This receptor was taken from a man in his thirties or forties in good health. Sequences were obtained from naive CD4+ T cells sorted from blood. Subset reported: CD45RA+ positively selected. The V call is TRBV7-8, the J call TRBJ2-5; a weak D match, TRBD2 (5 bases). The CDR3 DNA reads TGTGCCAGCAGCTTAAGAGGGTTACAAGAGACCCAGTACTTC. It specifies CASSLRGLQETQYF.